What follows are 6 T cell receptor beta chains derived from one specimen sequenced in a study of OX40 agonist ivuxolimab in advanced cancers. Measured with immunoSEQ multiplex PCR; TCRdb has only the in-frame clones, and not every one. Here the sample spans some 83,000 clones, 65% to 85% being singletons. Specimen: CD4+ or CD8+ T cells sorted from blood, collected in a trial of the OX40 agonist ivuxolimab. The source of these receptors is an adult with an advanced solid tumor such as melanoma, head and neck, liver or kidney cancer.

CDR3 sequence reads: CASSPDQGGYTF. The CDR3 nucleotides read TGTGCCAGCTCACCAGATCAGGGTGGCTACACCTTC. The chain is built from TRBV18 and TRBJ1-2; a possible D gene is TRBD1 (5 bases). CDR3 length: 12 residues. V lost 2 bases and J lost 7, with 8 bases in between. In germline, CDR1 is KGHSH, CDR2 LQKENI.

J is TRBJ2-7 and V is TRBV27; 12 nucleotides agree with TRBD1. The junction had 9 bases not matched to a gene; V was cut back by 9 bases and J by 6 bases. Germline CDR1 MNHEY, CDR2 SMNVEV (reference sequence). The CDR3 covers 14 residues. Here the CDR3 DNA reads TGTGCCAGTCACAAAGGGACAGGGGGCTTCGAGCAGTACTTC. Translated, it gives CASHKGTGGFEQYF.

The J gene is TRBJ2-3, the V gene TRBV7-9; tentative D call: TRBD1 (7 bases). This CDR3 is 18 amino acids long. In germline, CDR1 is SEHNR, CDR2 FQNEAQ (reference sequence). Trimming removed 5 bases at V and 0 bases at J, with 21 bases between. CDR3 in amino acids: CASSRRGAGRGSTDTQYF. As DNA, the CDR3 is TGTGCCAGCAGCCGAAGGGGGGCGGGCAGGGGGAGCACAGATACGCAGTATTTT.

In this sample, this clone turned up a few times. The rearrangement links TRBV2 to TRBJ1-5; 9 bases match TRBD1. The J segment lost 6 bases and the V segment lost 2 bases, leaving 2 bases of the junction unmatched. Germline CDR1 SNHLY, CDR2 FYNNEI. This CDR3 spans 14 amino acids. CDR3 sequence: CASSEWDRAQPQHF. The DNA for the CDR3 is TGTGCCAGCAGTGAATGGGACAGGGCTCAGCCCCAGCATTTT.

This clone has just one count. The genes are TRBV18 and TRBJ1-2, with D possibly TRBD1 on 6 matching bases. In germline, CDR1 is KGHSH, CDR2 LQKENI. The CDR3 length is 14 residues. Trimming removed 1 base from V and 1 base from J, with 7 bases in between. The CDR3 DNA reads as TGTGCCAGCTCACCACGACAGGTTAACTATGGCTACACCTTC. Residues: CASSPRQVNYGYTF.

This sequence joins TRBV11-2 and TRBJ1-6; D not certain. CDR1 is SGHAT, CDR2 FQNNGV, per germline. This CDR3 is 15 amino acids long. The V end lost 2 bases, the J end lost 7 bases, and 12 bases lay between the germline ends. The CDR3 is CASSLSTRNNSPLHF. In DNA, the CDR3 is TGTGCCAGCAGCTTAAGCACTCGGAACAATTCACCCCTCCACTTT.